A selection of T cell receptor beta chains follows, all from one sample in a study of shared clonotypes between healthy human individuals. This table comes from immunoSEQ multiplex PCR, and its TCRdb copy is limited to in-frame clones, with some not included. This repertoire shows 600,000 to 700,000 clones, 73% found once; its top ten account for roughly 2%. The sample consisted of memory CD4+ T cells sorted from blood. The receptors were sampled from a woman under 40 in good health. CDR3s include the opening cysteine and the closing phenylalanine or tryptophan.

>TRBV5-1|TRBJ1-5|15
CASSLVPGANQPQHF
>TRBV28|TRBJ2-2|14
CASKVREFTGELFF
>TRBV7-9|TRBJ2-3|16
CASGTGQSLDTDTQYF
>TRBV19|TRBJ1-5|15
CASSISQGVNQPQHF
>TRBV5-1|TRBJ2-5|11
CASSSAETQYF
>TRBV2|TRBJ1-4|14
CASQRTLGSEKLFF
>TRBV6-6|TRBJ2-6|15
CASSYSTLGANVLTF
>TRBV2|TRBJ2-5|14
CASILLASAETQYF
>TRBV14|TRBJ2-1|16
CASSQDRGGIDNEQFF
>TRBV5-1|TRBJ2-1|14
CASSPGHEHNEQFF
>TRBV2|TRBJ1-1|15
CASNPQGPMNTEAFF
>TRBV29-1|TRBJ1-3|13
CSAVTGIGNTIYF
>TRBV18|TRBJ1-4|11
CASSDREKLFF
>TRBV25-1|TRBJ2-1|15
CASSGTSEAYNEQFF
>TRBV7-2|TRBJ1-1|14
CASSLGSLGTEAFF
>TRBV5-1|TRBJ2-7|15
CASSLLASGSYEQYF
>TRBV15|TRBJ1-1|16
CATSRAGTGAHTEAFF
>TRBV2|TRBJ2-7|15
CASKGQRDSPYEQYF
>TRBV19|TRBJ2-5|16
CASSLLAASGQETQYF
>TRBV28|TRBJ2-7|16
CASSTPWAGASYEQYF
>TRBV10-1|TRBJ2-7|13
CASSDYRTGEQYF
>TRBV25-1|TRBJ2-4|15
CASSKAGTGGNIQYF
>TRBV19|TRBJ1-3|15
CATTRDRALGNTIYF
>TRBV2|TRBJ2-1|16
CASSRPTSGSYNEQFF
>TRBV9|TRBJ2-3|16
CASSVGPAGGTDTQYF
>TRBV2|TRBJ1-2|13
CASTGQIVYGYTF
>TRBV30|TRBJ2-2|12
CAWLDATGELFF
>TRBV29-1|-|13
CSVAVGVSYEQYF
>TRBV7-9|TRBJ2-3|14
CASSLIPRTDTQYF
>TRBV28|-|14
CASSSGLAAYEQYF
>TRBV28|TRBJ1-2|15
CATVFVRGPGYGYTF
>TRBV7-2|TRBJ2-2|12
CASSSRGGELFF
>TRBV4-1|TRBJ2-3|15
CASSPRGGSTDTQYF
>TRBV6-5|TRBJ1-3|16
CASSYSGISSGNTIYF
>TRBV10-1|TRBJ1-4|16
CASSARRGQGDEKLFF
>TRBV19|TRBJ2-7|14
CASSIDSVTYEQYF
>TRBV7-2|TRBJ2-7|14
CASSQIGVLHEQYF